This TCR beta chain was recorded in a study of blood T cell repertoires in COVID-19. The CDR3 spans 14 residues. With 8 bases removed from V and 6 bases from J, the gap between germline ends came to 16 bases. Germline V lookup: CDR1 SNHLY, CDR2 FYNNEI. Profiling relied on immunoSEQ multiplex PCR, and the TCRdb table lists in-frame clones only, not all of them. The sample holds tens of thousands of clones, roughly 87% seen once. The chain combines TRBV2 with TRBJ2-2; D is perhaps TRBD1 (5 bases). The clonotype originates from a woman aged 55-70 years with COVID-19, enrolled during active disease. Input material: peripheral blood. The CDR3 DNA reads TGTGCCAGCGCGCTGACACAGGCCCCCGGGGAGCTGTTTTTT. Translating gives CASALTQAPGELFF. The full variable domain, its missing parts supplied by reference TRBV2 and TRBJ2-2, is EPEVTQTPSHQVTQMGQEVILRCVPISNHLYFYWYRQILGQKVEFLVSFYNNEISEKSEIFDDQFSVERPDGSNFTLKIRSTKLEDSAMYFCASALTQAPGELFFGEGSRLTVL.